This T cell receptor beta chain is drawn from a study of cytomegalovirus exposure and HLA in healthy donors. Study-wide results and limits: In a later analysis, across HLA loci, associated TCR counts were highest for DRB1, lowest for HLA-C. Prediction of most subjects' HLA-A and HLA-B alleles by TCR beta sequences was reportedly accurate. Presence/absence analyses assumed roughly uniform sequencing depth across donors, which may not hold.

Germline V lookup: CDR1 SGHTA, CDR2 FQGNSA. The CDR3 loop spans 16 amino acids. The V and J ends lost 1 base and 8 bases, in that order; junction bases with no gene match: 9. Both 60 Vbeta primers and 13 Jbeta primers went into the PCR. Some clones are missing from TCRdb's copy, which holds only in-frame ones; the method was immunoSEQ multiplex PCR. This listing includes about 160,000 clones. Everyone who donated was a healthy bone marrow donor. Comment on this clone: Its antigen is not identified.

The receptor comes from a man under 40 in good health and CMV-seronegative. Sequencing input: PBMCs. The chain recombines TRBV7-2 with TRBJ1-4, with 8 bases that match TRBD1. The CDR3 loop reads CASSLVGTGGGEKLFF. The DNA for the CDR3 is TGTGCCAGCAGCTTAGTTGGCACAGGGGGGGGAGAAAAACTGTTTTTT.